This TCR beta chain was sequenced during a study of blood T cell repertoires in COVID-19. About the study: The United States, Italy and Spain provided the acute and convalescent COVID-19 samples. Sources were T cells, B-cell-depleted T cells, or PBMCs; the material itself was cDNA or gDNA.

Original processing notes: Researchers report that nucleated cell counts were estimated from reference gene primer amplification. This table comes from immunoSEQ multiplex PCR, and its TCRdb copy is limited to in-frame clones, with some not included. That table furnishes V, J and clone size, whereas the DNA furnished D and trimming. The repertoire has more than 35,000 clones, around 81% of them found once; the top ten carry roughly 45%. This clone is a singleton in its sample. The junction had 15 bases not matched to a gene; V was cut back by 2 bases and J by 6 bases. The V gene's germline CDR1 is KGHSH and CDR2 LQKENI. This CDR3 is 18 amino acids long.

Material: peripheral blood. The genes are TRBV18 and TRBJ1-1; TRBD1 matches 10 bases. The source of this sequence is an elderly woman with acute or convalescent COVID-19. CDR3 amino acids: CASSPFGLAGQGVAEAFF. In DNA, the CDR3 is TGTGCCAGCTCACCATTCGGGCTAGCAGGACAGGGGGTAGCTGAAGCTTTCTTT.